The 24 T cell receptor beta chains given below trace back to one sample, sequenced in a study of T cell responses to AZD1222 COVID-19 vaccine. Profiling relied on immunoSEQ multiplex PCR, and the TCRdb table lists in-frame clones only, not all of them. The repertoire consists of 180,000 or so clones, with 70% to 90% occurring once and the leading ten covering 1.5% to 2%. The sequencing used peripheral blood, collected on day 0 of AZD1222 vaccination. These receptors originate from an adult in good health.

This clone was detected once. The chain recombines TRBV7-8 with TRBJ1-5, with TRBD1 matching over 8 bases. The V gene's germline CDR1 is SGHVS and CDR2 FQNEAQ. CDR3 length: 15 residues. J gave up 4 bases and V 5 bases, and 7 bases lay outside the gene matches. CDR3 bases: TGTGCCAGCAGCCGGGACAGGAGGCTTAATCAGCCCCAGCATTTT. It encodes CASSRDRRLNQPQHF.

The CDR3 DNA reads as TGCAGTGCTAGAAGGGGAGGGGAGCACACCTTC. Protein: CSARRGGEHTF. The chain employs TRBV20-1 and TRBJ1-2; a weak D match, TRBD1 (5 bases). Germline V gives CDR1 DFQATT, CDR2 SNEGSKA (reference sequence). Trimming left V 2 bases short and J 12 bases short, with 13 bases between. The CDR3 consists of 11 residues.

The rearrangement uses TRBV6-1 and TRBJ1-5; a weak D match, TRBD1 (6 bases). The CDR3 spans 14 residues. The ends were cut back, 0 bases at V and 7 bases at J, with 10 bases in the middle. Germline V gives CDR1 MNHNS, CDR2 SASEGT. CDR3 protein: CASSEARGGQPQHF. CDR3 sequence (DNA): TGTGCCAGCAGTGAAGCGCGCGGGGGCCAGCCCCAGCATTTT.

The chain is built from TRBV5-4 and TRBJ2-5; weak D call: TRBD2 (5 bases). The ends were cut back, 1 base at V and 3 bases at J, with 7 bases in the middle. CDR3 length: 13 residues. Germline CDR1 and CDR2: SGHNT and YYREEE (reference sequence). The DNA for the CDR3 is TGTGCCAGCAGCTTGACTAGTAAAGAGACCCAGTACTTC. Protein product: CASSLTSKETQYF. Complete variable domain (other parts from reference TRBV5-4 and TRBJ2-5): ETGVTQSPTHLIKTRGQQVTLRCSSQSGHNTVSWYQQALGQGPQFIFQYYREEENGRGNFPPRFSGLQFPNYSSELNVNALELDDSALYLCASSLTSKETQYFGPGTRLLVL.

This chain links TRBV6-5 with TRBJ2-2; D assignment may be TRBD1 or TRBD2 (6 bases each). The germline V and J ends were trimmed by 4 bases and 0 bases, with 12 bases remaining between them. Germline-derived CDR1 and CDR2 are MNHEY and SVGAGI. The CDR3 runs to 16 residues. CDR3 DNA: TGTGCCAGCAGTTTCGGGGGACACGCGAACACCGGGGAGCTGTTTTTT. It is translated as CASSFGGHANTGELFF.

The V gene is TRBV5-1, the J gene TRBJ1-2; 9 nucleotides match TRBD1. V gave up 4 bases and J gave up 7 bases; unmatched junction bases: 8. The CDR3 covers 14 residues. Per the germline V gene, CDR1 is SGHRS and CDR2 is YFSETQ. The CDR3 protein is CASSDPGTGFGYTF. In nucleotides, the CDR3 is TGCGCCAGCAGCGATCCCGGGACAGGGTTTGGCTACACCTTC.

CDR3 sequence reads: CASSRQAPEAFF. CDR3 sequence (DNA): TGTGCCAGCAGTAGACAGGCACCTGAAGCTTTCTTT. The chain employs TRBV6-6 and TRBJ1-1, with D perhaps TRBD1 (6 bases). V lost 5 bases and J 6 bases, leaving 10 bases between the germline ends. The CDR3 has 12 amino acids. CDR1 is MNHNY, CDR2 SVGAGI, per germline (reference sequence).

The CDR3 DNA sequence: TGTGCCAGCAGTTTAGGGGGTCCCGAGCAGTACTTC. Translation gives CASSLGGPEQYF. V is TRBV12-3 or TRBV12-4 and J is TRBJ2-7; D call uncertain. This CDR3 is built from 12 residues. V lost 1 base and J 6 bases, leaving 7 bases between the germline ends.

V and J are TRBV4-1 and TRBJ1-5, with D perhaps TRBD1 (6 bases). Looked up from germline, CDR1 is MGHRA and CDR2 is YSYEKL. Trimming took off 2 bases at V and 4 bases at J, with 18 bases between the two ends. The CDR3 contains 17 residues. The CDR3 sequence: CASSQLGQGQVNQPQHF. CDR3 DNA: TGCGCCAGCAGCCAATTGGGGCAGGGGCAGGTAAATCAGCCCCAGCATTTT.

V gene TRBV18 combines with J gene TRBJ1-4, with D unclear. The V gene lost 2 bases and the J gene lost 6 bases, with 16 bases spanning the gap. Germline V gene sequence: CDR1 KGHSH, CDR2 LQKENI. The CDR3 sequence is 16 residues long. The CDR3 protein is CASSPNTAGLDEKLFF. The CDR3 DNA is TGTGCCAGCTCACCAAATACGGCCGGGTTAGATGAAAAACTGTTTTTT.

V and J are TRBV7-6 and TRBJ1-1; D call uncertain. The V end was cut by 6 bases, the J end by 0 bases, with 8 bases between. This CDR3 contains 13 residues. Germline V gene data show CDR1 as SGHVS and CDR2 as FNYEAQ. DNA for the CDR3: TGTGCCAGCAGTCAAGACGTGAACACTGAAGCTTTCTTT. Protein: CASSQDVNTEAFF.

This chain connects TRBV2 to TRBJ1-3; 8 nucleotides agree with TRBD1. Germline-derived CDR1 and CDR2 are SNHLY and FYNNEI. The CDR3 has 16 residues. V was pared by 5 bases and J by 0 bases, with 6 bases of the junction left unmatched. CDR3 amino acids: CASSTQGANSGNTIYF. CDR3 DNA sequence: TGTGCCAGCAGTACCCAGGGGGCAAACTCTGGAAACACCATATATTTT.

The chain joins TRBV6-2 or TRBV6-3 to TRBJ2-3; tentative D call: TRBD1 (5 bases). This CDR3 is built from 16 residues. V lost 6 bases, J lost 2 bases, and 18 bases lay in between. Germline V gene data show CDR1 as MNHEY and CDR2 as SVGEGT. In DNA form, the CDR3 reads TGTGCCAGCAGCCCCAGGGTCAATCAGCCCACAGATACGCAGTATTTT. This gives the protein CASSPRVNQPTDTQYF.

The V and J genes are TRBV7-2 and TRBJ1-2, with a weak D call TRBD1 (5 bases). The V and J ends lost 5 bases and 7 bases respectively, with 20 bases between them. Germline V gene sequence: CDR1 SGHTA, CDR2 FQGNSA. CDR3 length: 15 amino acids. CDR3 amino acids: CASSPGGARVSGYTF. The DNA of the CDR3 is TGTGCCAGCAGCCCGGGTGGGGCCAGGGTCTCTGGCTACACCTTC.

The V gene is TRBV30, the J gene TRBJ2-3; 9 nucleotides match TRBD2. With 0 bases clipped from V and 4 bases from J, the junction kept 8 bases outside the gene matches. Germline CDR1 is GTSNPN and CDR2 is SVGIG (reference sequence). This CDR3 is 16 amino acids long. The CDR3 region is CAWSVRRAGGSDTQYF. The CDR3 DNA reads TGTGCCTGGAGTGTACGGCGCGCGGGGGGGTCAGATACGCAGTATTTT.

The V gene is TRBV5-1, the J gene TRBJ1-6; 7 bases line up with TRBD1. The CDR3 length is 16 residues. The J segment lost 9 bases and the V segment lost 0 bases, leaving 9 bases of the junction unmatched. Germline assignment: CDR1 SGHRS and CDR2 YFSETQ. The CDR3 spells CASSLGDFHRGSPLHF. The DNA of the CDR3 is TGCGCCAGCAGCTTGGGGGATTTCCACAGGGGTTCACCCCTCCACTTT.

CDR3 residues: CSVGQQETQYF. In DNA form, the CDR3 reads TGCAGCGTTGGGCAGCAAGAGACCCAGTACTTC. The chain has TRBV29-1 and TRBJ2-5, with D hard to call. This CDR3 spans 11 amino acids. In germline, CDR1 is SQVTM, CDR2 ANQGSEA. The V and J ends lost 4 bases and 2 bases respectively, with 5 bases between them.

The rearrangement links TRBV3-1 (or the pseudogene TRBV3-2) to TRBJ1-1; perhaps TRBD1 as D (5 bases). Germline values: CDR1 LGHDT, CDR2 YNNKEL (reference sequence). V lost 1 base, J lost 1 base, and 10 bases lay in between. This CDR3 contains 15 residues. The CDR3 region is CASSQGSGGNTEAFF. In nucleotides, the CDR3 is TGTGCCAGCAGCCAAGGGTCGGGGGGGAACACTGAAGCTTTCTTT.

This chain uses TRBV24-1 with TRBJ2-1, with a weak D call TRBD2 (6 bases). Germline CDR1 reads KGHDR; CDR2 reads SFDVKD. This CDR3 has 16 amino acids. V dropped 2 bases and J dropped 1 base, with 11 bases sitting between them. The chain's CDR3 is CATSDYRGSSYNEQFF. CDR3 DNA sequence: TGTGCCACCAGTGATTATCGGGGGTCATCCTACAATGAGCAGTTCTTC.

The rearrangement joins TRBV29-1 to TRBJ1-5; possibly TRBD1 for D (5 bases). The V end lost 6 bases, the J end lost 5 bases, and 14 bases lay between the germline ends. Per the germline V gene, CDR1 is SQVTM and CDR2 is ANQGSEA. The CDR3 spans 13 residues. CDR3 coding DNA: TGCAGCGTCGCTGGGACCTGGGATCAGCCCCAGCATTTT. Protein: CSVAGTWDQPQHF.

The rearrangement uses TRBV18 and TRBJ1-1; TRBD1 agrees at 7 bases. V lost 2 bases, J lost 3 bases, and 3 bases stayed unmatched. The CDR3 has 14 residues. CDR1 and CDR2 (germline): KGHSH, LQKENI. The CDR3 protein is CASSPLTGDTEAFF. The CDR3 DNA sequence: TGTGCCAGCTCACCATTAACAGGGGACACTGAAGCTTTCTTT.

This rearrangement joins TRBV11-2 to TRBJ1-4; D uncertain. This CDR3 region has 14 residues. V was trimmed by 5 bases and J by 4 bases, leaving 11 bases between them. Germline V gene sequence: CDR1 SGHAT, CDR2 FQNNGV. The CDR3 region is CASSLNVLNEKLFF. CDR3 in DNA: TGTGCCAGCAGCCTTAACGTCCTTAATGAAAAACTGTTTTTT.

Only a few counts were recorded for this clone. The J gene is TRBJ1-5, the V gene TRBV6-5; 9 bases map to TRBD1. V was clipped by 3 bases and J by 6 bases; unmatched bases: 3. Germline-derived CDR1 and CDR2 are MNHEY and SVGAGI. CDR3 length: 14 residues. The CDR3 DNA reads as TGTGCCAGCAGTTATGGGACAGGGACTCAGCCCCAGCATTTT. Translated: CASSYGTGTQPQHF.

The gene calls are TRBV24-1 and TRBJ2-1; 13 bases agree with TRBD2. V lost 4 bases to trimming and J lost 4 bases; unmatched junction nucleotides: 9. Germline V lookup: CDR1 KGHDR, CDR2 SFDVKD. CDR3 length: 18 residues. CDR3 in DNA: TGTGCCACCAGTGACCCGGGACTAGCGGGGCGCACTTACAATGAGCAGTTCTTC. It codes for CATSDPGLAGRTYNEQFF.